The 30 T cell receptor beta chains below were found in one sample sequenced in a study of human T cells and chemical hapten exposure. Time point of the sample: pre-sensitization, week 0. Treatment denoted: therapeutic diphenylcyclopropenone sensitization with weekly scalp DPC. MiXCR, run by TCRdb on the RACE reads, gives a single entry per CDR3 protein. The sample records almost 40,000 distinct CDR3 sequences, 7.6% being singletons. The source material was whole blood, sampled in connection with sensitization to the hapten diphenylcyclopropenone (DPC). The receptors were sampled from a woman in her forties or fifties with alopecia areata. Some clones in this sample may be carry-over from other donors' samples.

This clonotype showed up many times. The rearrangement links TRBV6-5 to TRBJ2-7, with 7 bases matching TRBD1. This CDR3 has 16 amino acids. V lost 4 bases to trimming and J lost 0 bases; unmatched junction nucleotides: 9. CDR1 and CDR2 (germline): MNHEY, SVGAGI. This CDR3 is CASSSPATGSSYEQYF. The CDR3 nucleotides are TGTGCCAGCAGTTCCCCGGCGACAGGGAGCTCCTACGAGCAGTACTTC.

This clonotype was counted at least ten times. The chain employs TRBV11-2 and TRBJ2-2, with 11 bases fitting TRBD1. This CDR3 comprises 18 residues. V lost 6 bases to trimming and J lost 7 bases; unmatched junction nucleotides: 16. Per germline, CDR1 SGHAT and CDR2 FQNNGV. The CDR3 protein is CASRSSLRTGGRIGELFF. CDR3 nucleotide sequence: TGTGCCAGCAGATCATCTCTACGGACAGGGGGCCGAATCGGGGAGCTGTTTTTT. The variable domain in full, completed from reference TRBV11-2 and TRBJ2-2, reads EAGVAQSPRYKIIEKRQSVAFWCNPISGHATLYWYQQILGQGPKLLIQFQNNGVVDDSQLPKDRFSAERLKGVDSTLKIQPAKLEDSAVYLCASRSSLRTGGRIGELFFGEGSRLTVL.

The sample holds a few counts of this clonotype. The chain links TRBV7-3 to TRBJ2-1, with D possibly being TRBD2 (6 bases). CDR1 and CDR2 (germline): SGHTA, FQGTGA. V lost 5 bases, J lost 8 bases, and 13 bases lay in between. The length of the CDR3 is 13 residues. CDR3 residues: CASSPRLGHEQFF. In DNA, the CDR3 is TGTGCCAGCAGCCCGCGACTAGGACATGAGCAGTTCTTC.

This clonotype appeared many times. The V call is TRBV21-1, the J call TRBJ2-7; the DNA was not compared with TRBD2, the D call given in the table. TRBV21-1 is a pseudogene. The CDR3 contains 17 residues. The CDR3 region has the DNA TGTGCCAGCAGCAAAAGGGAAGGGACTAGCGGCTCCTACGAGCAGTACTTC. This codes for CASSKREGTSGSYEQYF.

This clonotype has a count of ten or more. The CDR3 sequence is CASSFAVNYGYTF. DNA of the CDR3: TGCGCCAGCAGCTTCGCGGTCAACTATGGCTACACCTTC. The chain couples TRBV5-1 to TRBJ1-2; unclear D gene. Germline values: CDR1 SGHRS, CDR2 YFSETQ. V was pared by 2 bases and J by 2 bases, with 7 bases between. CDR3 length equals 13 residues.

Only a few counts were recorded for this clonotype. The chain links TRBV7-3 to TRBJ2-3; 12 bases fit TRBD2. This CDR3 comprises 20 residues. Germline V gives CDR1 SGHTA, CDR2 FQGTGA. V dropped 3 bases and J dropped 0; count of bases not matched to a gene: 13. The CDR3 DNA is TGTGCCAGCAGCTTGGCAGTTCGGACTAGCGGGACCTCTAGCACAGATACGCAGTATTTT. It specifies CASSLAVRTSGTSSTDTQYF.

This clonotype appeared many times. This sequence joins TRBV6-2 or TRBV6-3 and TRBJ2-1, with 10 bases matching TRBD1. This CDR3 has 15 amino acids. J lost 7 bases, V lost 2 bases, and 5 bases had no gene match. Germline V gene data show CDR1 as MNHEY and CDR2 as SVGEGT. The CDR3 DNA reads as TGTGCCAGCAGTTACGGCGGGACAGGGGTGAATGAGCAGTTCTTC. Amino acids: CASSYGGTGVNEQFF.

The table lists this clonotype with a count of one. V gene TRBV29-1 combines with J gene TRBJ1-5; TRBD1 aligns across 10 bases. CDR3 length: 15 residues. Germline values: CDR1 SQVTM, CDR2 ANQGSEA. Losses at the gene ends were 4 bases for V and 6 bases for J; bases not matched to a gene: 9. As DNA, the CDR3 is TGCAGCGTTGCTTTGACAGGGGGCTGGGGTCAGCCCCAGCATTTT. This translates into CSVALTGGWGQPQHF. Together with reference TRBV29-1 and TRBJ1-5, the CDR3 gives the full variable domain: SAVISQKPSRDICQRGTSLTIQCQVDSQVTMMFWYRQQPGQSLTLIATANQGSEATYESGFVIDKFPISRPNLTFSTLTVSNMSPEDSSIYLCSVALTGGWGQPQHFGDGTRLSIL.

This clonotype was counted between two and nine times. This chain links TRBV19 with TRBJ2-3, with 7 bases matching TRBD1. CDR1 is LNHDA, CDR2 SQIVND, per germline (reference sequence). The CDR3 spans 16 residues. The trim removed 4 bases at V and 3 bases at J, leaving 10 bases unmatched. The CDR3 loop reads CASSTGFGTVTDTQYF. The DNA for the CDR3 is TGTGCCAGTAGTACCGGTTTCGGGACAGTAACAGATACGCAGTATTTT.

This clonotype was counted at least ten times. The V gene is TRBV12-3 or TRBV12-4, the J gene TRBJ1-5; D unclear. V shed 2 bases and J shed 5 bases, with 7 bases lying between them. There are 13 residues in the CDR3. The CDR3 DNA reads TGTGCCAGCAGTTTAAGACCTGATCAGCCCCAGCATTTT. It encodes CASSLRPDQPQHF.

This clonotype was counted only a few times. The chain links TRBV6-1 to TRBJ2-1, with 8 bases fitting TRBD1. After removal of 4 bases from V and 4 bases from J, the junction contained 9 bases not matched to a gene. This CDR3 contains 16 residues. The germline CDR1 and CDR2 sequences are MNHNS and SASEGT. The CDR3 region has the DNA TGTGCCAGCAGTGGCTGGGGACAGGAGATATACAATGAGCAGTTCTTC. Residues: CASSGWGQEIYNEQFF.

In its sample, this clonotype was seen many times. The chain carries TRBV12-3 or TRBV12-4 and TRBJ1-6; D gene uncertain. V dropped 6 bases and J dropped 11 bases, with 14 bases sitting between them. The CDR3 length is 13 residues. The CDR3 DNA follows: TGTGCCAGCAGCCCCCTTGGTTTTCCACCCCTCCACTTT. This gives the protein CASSPLGFPPLHF.

This clonotype was detected ten times or more. This sequence joins TRBV30 and TRBJ2-7; 7 bases align to TRBD1. This CDR3 contains 13 residues. Germline CDR1 and CDR2: GTSNPN and SVGIG (reference sequence). V trimming: 4 bases; J trimming: 4 bases; junction bases outside the gene matches: 7. DNA of the CDR3: TGTGCCTGGACCCCCGACAGGGCTTACGAGCAGTACTTC. Residues: CAWTPDRAYEQYF. The entire variable domain, with the rest obtained from reference TRBV30 and TRBJ2-7, is as follows: SQTIHQWPATLVQPVGSPLSLECTVEGTSNPNLYWYRQAAGRGLQLLFYSVGIGQISSEVPQNLSASRPQDRQFILSSKKLLLSDSGFYLCAWTPDRAYEQYFGPGTRLTVT.

Turning to this clonotype: This may arise from a read error, as a much more abundant clone is one base away. This chain links TRBV7-2 with TRBJ2-7; 11 bases are a match to TRBD2. The CDR3 is made up of 15 amino acids. The V gene's germline CDR1 is SGHTA and CDR2 FQGNSA. V was clipped by 3 bases and J by 3 bases; unmatched bases: 4. CDR3 bases: TGTGCCAGCAGCTTCTCGGGACTAGCGGACTACGAGCAGTACTTC. Protein sequence: CASSFSGLADYEQYF.

This clonotype was seen many times. The chain is built from TRBV19 and TRBJ2-2; no firm D call. This CDR3 is 15 amino acids long. Germline V lookup: CDR1 LNHDA, CDR2 SQIVND (reference sequence). V lost 7 bases to trimming and J lost 0 bases, with 12 bases between them. For the CDR3, the DNA is TGTGCCAGTAATCGCGGATTCCCGAACACCGGGGAGCTGTTTTTT. As protein: CASNRGFPNTGELFF.

This clonotype was picked up a small number of times. CDR3 nucleotides: TGTGCCAGCAGCTTAGGACTAGCGGGAGCCTATGAGCAGTTCTTC. Translation: CASSLGLAGAYEQFF. The V and J genes are TRBV5-6 and TRBJ2-1; 13 bases are a match to TRBD2. With V trimmed by 2 bases and J by 8 bases, 4 bases remained unmatched. The CDR3 consists of 15 residues. Germline values: CDR1 SGHDT, CDR2 YYEEEE.

The chain uses TRBV3-1 and TRBJ2-7, with 11 bases aligning to TRBD1. CDR1 and CDR2 from the germline V gene are LGHDT and YNNKEL (reference sequence). The V and J ends lost 4 bases and 6 bases, in that order; junction bases with no gene match: 5. The CDR3 is 14 residues long. CDR3: CASSRLGQGGEQYF. CDR3 nucleotides: TGTGCCAGCAGCCGACTGGGACAGGGGGGCGAGCAGTACTTC.

This clonotype occurred many times. The rearrangement uses TRBV5-6 and TRBJ2-3; D is unclear. V shed 4 bases and J shed 2 bases, with 14 bases lying between them. The CDR3 runs 15 residues. The germline CDR1 and CDR2 sequences are SGHDT and YYEEEE. CDR3 DNA: TGTGCCAGCAGCCCGTGGGCGGTTATCACAGATACGCAGTATTTT. Its protein is CASSPWAVITDTQYF.

This clonotype was seen many times. The chain's CDR3 is CASRKNSNRDSPLHF. The CDR3 DNA reads TGTGCCAGCAGGAAAAACTCAAATCGGGATTCACCCCTCCACTTT. The genes are TRBV11-3 and TRBJ1-6, with D unclear. Germline V gives CDR1 SGHNT, CDR2 YENEEA. CDR3 length: 15 amino acids. The V gene lost 6 bases and the J gene lost 8 bases, with 17 bases spanning the gap. The full variable domain, completed using reference TRBV11-3 and TRBJ1-6, is EAGVVQSPRYKIIEKKQPVAFWCNPISGHNTLYWYLQNLGQGPELLIRYENEEAVDDSQLPKDRFSAERLKGVDSTLKIQPAELGDSAVYLCASRKNSNRDSPLHFGNGTRLTVT.

The V and J genes are TRBV29-1 and TRBJ2-3; the D is unclear. The V gene lost 4 bases and the J gene lost 4 bases, with 6 bases spanning the gap. Germline CDR1 reads SQVTM; CDR2 reads ANQGSEA. This CDR3 region has 11 residues. The CDR3 bases are TGCAGCGTTGTTGGGGCAGATACGCAGTATTTT. Protein product: CSVVGADTQYF.

This clonotype was detected a few times. V and J are TRBV6-5 and TRBJ2-2, with TRBD2 matching 7 bases. Unmatched junction bases numbered 1, after V lost 0 bases and J lost 3 bases. This CDR3 spans 15 amino acids. Germline-derived CDR1 and CDR2 are MNHEY and SVGAGI. CDR3 nucleotide sequence: TGTGCCAGCAGTTACTCTCTAGCGGACACCGGGGAGCTGTTTTTT. Protein product: CASSYSLADTGELFF.

The chain joins TRBV20-1 to TRBJ2-2; 11 bases fit TRBD2. The CDR3 sequence is 18 residues long. The V gene end was trimmed by 0 bases and the J gene end by 4 bases; junction bases not matched to a gene: 10. The germline V gene has CDR1 DFQATT and CDR2 SNEGSKA (reference sequence). In DNA, the CDR3 is TGCAGTGCTAGAGATCGTAGCGGGAGGGCCGGGGGCACCGGGGAGCTGTTTTTT. This translates into CSARDRSGRAGGTGELFF.

This clonotype was seen at least ten times. This chain uses TRBV5-1 with TRBJ2-7; unclear D gene. Trimming took off 0 bases at V and 0 bases at J, with 7 bases between the two ends. CDR3 size: 14 residues. Germline lookup yields CDR1 SGHRS and CDR2 YFSETQ. The CDR3 loop reads CASSLERSSYEQYF. The CDR3 DNA reads TGCGCCAGCAGCTTGGAACGGTCCTCCTACGAGCAGTACTTC.

This clonotype appeared many times. The J gene is TRBJ1-1, the V gene TRBV10-2; no clear D gene. Trimming left V 1 base short and J 3 bases short, with 6 bases between. Germline V gene lookup returns CDR1 WSHSY and CDR2 SAAADI. The CDR3 contains 13 residues. The CDR3 sequence is CASSELSYTEAFF. Here the CDR3 DNA reads TGCGCCAGCAGTGAGTTGTCGTACACTGAAGCTTTCTTT.

In this sample, this clonotype turned up many times. The V gene is TRBV7-3, the J gene TRBJ2-7; 12 bases line up with TRBD1. The CDR3 spans 15 residues. Germline-derived CDR1 and CDR2 are SGHTA and FQGTGA. V gave up 5 bases and J gave up 6 bases; unmatched junction bases: 8. The CDR3 loop reads CASSPLGTGGVEQYF. CDR3 in DNA: TGTGCCAGCAGCCCTTTGGGGACAGGGGGCGTCGAGCAGTACTTC.

This clonotype has just a few counts. This chain links TRBV3-1 with TRBJ2-1; 9 nucleotides align to TRBD2. Germline V lookup: CDR1 LGHDT, CDR2 YNNKEL (reference sequence). There are 15 residues in the CDR3. V dropped 0 bases and J dropped 9; count of bases not matched to a gene: 6. The CDR3: CASSQDILAGREQFF. DNA of the CDR3: TGTGCCAGCAGCCAAGATATCCTAGCGGGACGTGAGCAGTTCTTC.

This clonotype occurred many times. The V gene is TRBV27, the J gene TRBJ2-7, with D possibly called TRBD1 or TRBD2 (6 bases each). CDR1 is MNHEY, CDR2 SMNVEV, per germline (reference sequence). V was cut by 2 bases and J by 3 bases, with 14 bases left in between. CDR3 length: 15 residues. The chain's CDR3 is CASSLGGQGHYEQYF. The CDR3 bases are TGTGCCAGCAGTTTAGGGGGGCAGGGGCACTACGAGCAGTACTTC.

At least ten counts were recorded for this clonotype. This sequence joins TRBV5-6 and TRBJ1-3; D is possibly TRBD1 (5 bases). Trimming stripped 4 bases from V and 5 bases from J, with 13 bases between. There are 14 residues in the CDR3. Germline values: CDR1 SGHDT, CDR2 YYEEEE. The CDR3 sequence: CASSPDAGRNTIYF. The CDR3 DNA is TGTGCCAGCAGCCCGGACGCAGGGAGAAACACCATATATTTT. The full variable domain, in which reference TRBV5-6 and TRBJ1-3 provide the parts outside the CDR3, is DAGVTQSPTHLIKTRGQQVTLRCSPKSGHDTVSWYQQALGQGPQFIFQYYEEEERQRGNFPDRFSGHQFPNYSSELNVNALLLGDSALYLCASSPDAGRNTIYFGEGSWLTVV.

This clonotype was counted many times. The J gene is TRBJ1-1, the V gene TRBV14; 8 nucleotides align to TRBD1. Germline CDR1 is SGHDN and CDR2 is FVKESK. After removal of 4 bases from V and 6 bases from J, the junction contained 10 bases not matched to a gene. The CDR3 runs to 15 residues. The CDR3 spells CASSPTRTGRSEAFF. The DNA for the CDR3 is TGTGCCAGCAGCCCAACTCGGACAGGGCGCTCTGAAGCTTTCTTT.

This clonotype was recorded at least ten times. The chain couples TRBV7-8 to TRBJ2-2; 9 nucleotides align to TRBD1. The V segment lost 4 bases and the J segment 6 bases; nucleotides outside the gene matches: 12. CDR3 length: 17 residues. Germline CDR1 reads SGHVS; CDR2 reads FQNEAQ. The CDR3 sequence: CASSSPGTGIYAGELFF. In DNA, the CDR3 is TGTGCCAGCAGCTCGCCCGGGACAGGGATATACGCCGGGGAGCTGTTTTTT.